Sequencing of this T cell receptor beta chain was carried out in a study of neurological immune-mediated disorders. There are many counts of this clonotype. TCRdb used MiXCR to reprocess the 5' RACE reads, holding one entry per CDR3 protein. This sample has 50,000 or so distinct CDR3 sequences, with roughly 24% found just once. Trimming took 5 bases from V and 2 from J; bases not matched to a gene: 6. The V gene's germline CDR1 is SGHAT and CDR2 FQNNGV. This CDR3 has 14 residues. This chain connects TRBV11-2 to TRBJ2-7, with 7 nucleotides matching TRBD1. Input material: PBMCs. The sequence came from an older woman in good health. This CDR3 is CASSNRQGPYEQYF. The CDR3 DNA reads as TGTGCCAGCAGCAACCGACAGGGCCCCTACGAGCAGTACTTC.